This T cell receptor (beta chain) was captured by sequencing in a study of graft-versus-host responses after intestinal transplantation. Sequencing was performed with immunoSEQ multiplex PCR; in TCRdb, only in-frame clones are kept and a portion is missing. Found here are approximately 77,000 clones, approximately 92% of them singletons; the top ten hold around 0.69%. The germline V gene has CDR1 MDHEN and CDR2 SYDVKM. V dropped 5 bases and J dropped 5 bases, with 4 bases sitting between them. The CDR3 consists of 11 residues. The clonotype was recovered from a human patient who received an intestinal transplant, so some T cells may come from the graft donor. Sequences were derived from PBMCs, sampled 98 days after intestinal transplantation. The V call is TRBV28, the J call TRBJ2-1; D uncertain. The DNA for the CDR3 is TGTGCCAGCAGTCCGAACAATGAGCAGTTCTTC. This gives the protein CASSPNNEQFF.